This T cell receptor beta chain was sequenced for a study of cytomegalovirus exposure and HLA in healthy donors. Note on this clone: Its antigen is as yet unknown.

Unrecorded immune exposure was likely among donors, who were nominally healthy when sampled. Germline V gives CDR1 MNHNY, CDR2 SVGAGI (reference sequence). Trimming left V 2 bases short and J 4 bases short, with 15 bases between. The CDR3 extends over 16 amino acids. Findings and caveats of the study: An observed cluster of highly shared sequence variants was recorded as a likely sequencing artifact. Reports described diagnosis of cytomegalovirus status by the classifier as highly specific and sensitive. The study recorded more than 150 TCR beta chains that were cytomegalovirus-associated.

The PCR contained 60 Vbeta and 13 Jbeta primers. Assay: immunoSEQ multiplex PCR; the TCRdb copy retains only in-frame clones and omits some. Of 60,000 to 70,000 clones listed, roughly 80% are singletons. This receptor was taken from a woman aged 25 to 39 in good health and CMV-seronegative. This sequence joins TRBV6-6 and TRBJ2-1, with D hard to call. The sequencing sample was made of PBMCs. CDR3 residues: CASSYPLAAPYNEQFF. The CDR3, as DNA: TGTGCCAGCAGTTACCCCCTGGCGGCACCATACAATGAGCAGTTCTTC.